The source of this TCR beta chain is a study of CXCR3-negative and CXCR3-positive naive CD8 T cells. Overall study results and limits: Surface CD5 was comparable between naive subsets; TCR strength was inferred from TRB CDR3 properties. Sequencing showed both naive subsets with comparably high diversity, and memory CD8+ cells much lower. TRB CDR3 hydrophobicity was greater in CXCR3-positive naive cells than in CXCR3-negative naive cells.

Germline CDR1 reads MGHRA; CDR2 reads YSYEKL. This CDR3 contains 15 residues. Researchers prepared the TRB cDNA libraries using 5' RACE with UMI labels. TCRdb reprocessed the 5' RACE reads and reports one entry per CDR3 protein, with no DNA. The sample data list 6,000 to 8,000 distinct CDR3 sequences. Triplicates of some 300,000 cells were sorted from each CD8+ T cell subset. Remarks on this clonotype: Its antigen is still unknown.

Material: naive CXCR3+ CD8+ T cells from blood. Subset of the sample: CD45RO-CCR7+CD27+CD95- naive CD8+ T cells expressing CXCR3 (TNR3+). The chain carries TRBV4-1 and TRBJ2-7; TCRdb picks TRBD1, but there is no DNA to check that call. The TCR originated in a human donor in good health. Some clones in this sample may be carry-over from other donors' samples. This CDR3 is CASSQGQARESEQYF.